This TCR beta chain was sequenced during a study of shared clonotypes between healthy human individuals. Regarding the study as a whole: Limited genetic and exposure-history diversity came from having few donors.

Germline V CDR1 and CDR2: MDHEN, SYDVKM. After removal of 7 bases from V and 0 bases from J, the junction contained 9 bases not matched to a gene. The CDR3 is 15 amino acids. Each sample came from a Caucasian adult donor living in Nashville, Tennessee. Every subset had its genomic DNA shared out evenly among several immunoSEQ plates. Each PCR replicate from the sorted subsets contained around 0.2 ug DNA, which is about 31,000 T cell genomes. Data came from immunoSEQ multiplex PCR; TCRdb stores just in-frame clones and leaves some out. The data contain about 770,000 clones, 55% to 80% of them singletons. Only one count was recorded for this clone. Antigen unknown.

The rearrangement uses TRBV28 and TRBJ2-7; 7 nucleotides match TRBD1. Sequencing was carried out using memory CD4+ T cells sorted from blood. Subset defined: CD45RA-negative fraction. The source is a woman aged 30 to 39 in good health. CDR3 sequence reads: CASIATGPSSYEQYF. CDR3 nucleotides: TGTGCCAGCATTGCGACAGGGCCCAGCTCCTACGAGCAGTACTTC.